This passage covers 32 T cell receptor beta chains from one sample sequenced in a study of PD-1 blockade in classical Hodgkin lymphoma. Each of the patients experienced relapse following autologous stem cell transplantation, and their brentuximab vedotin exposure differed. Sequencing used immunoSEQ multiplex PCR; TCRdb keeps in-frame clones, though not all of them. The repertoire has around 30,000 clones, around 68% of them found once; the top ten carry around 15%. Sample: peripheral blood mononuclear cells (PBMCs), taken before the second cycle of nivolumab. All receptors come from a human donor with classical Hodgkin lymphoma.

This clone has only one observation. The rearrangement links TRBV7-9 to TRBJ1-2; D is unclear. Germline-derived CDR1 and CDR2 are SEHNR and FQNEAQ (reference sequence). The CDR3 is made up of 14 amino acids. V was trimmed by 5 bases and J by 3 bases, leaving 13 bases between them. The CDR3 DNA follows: TGTGCCAGCAGCACCCTTGGTTTAGACTATGGCTACACCTTC. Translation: CASSTLGLDYGYTF.

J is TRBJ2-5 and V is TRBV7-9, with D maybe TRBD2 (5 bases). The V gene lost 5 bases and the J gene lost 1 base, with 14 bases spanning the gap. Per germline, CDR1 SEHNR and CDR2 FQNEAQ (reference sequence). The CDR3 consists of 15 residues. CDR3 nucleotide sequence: TGTGCCAGCAGCCCCAAGGACTGGTCCCAAGAGACCCAGTACTTC. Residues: CASSPKDWSQETQYF.

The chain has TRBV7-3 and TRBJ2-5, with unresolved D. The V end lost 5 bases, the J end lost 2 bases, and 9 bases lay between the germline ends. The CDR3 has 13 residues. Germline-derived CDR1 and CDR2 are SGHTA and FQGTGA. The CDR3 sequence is CASSQTVQETQYF. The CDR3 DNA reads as TGTGCCAGCAGCCAAACGGTTCAAGAGACCCAGTACTTC. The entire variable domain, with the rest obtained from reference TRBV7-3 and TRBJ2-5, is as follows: GAGVSQTPSNKVTEKGKYVELRCDPISGHTALYWYRQSLGQGPEFLIYFQGTGAADDSGLPNDRFFAVRPEGSVSTLKIQRTERGDSAVYLCASSQTVQETQYFGPGTRLLVL.

CDR3 amino acids: CASSLQGTGQPQHF. The CDR3 DNA sequence: TGTGCCAGCAGCTTACAGGGAACCGGTCAGCCCCAGCATTTT. This chain joins TRBV7-2 and TRBJ1-5, with a tentative D call TRBD1 (5 bases). V was cut by 2 bases and J by 6 bases, with 11 bases left in between. CDR1 is SGHTA and CDR2 is FQGNSA in the germline V gene. This CDR3 contains 14 residues.

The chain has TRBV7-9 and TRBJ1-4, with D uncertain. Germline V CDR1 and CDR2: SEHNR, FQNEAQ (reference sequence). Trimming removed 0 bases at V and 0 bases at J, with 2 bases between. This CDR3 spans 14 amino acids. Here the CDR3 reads CASSLAATNEKLFF. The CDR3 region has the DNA TGTGCCAGCAGCTTAGCCGCAACTAATGAAAAACTGTTTTTT. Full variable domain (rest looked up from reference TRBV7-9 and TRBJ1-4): DTGVSQNPRHKITKRGQNVTFRCDPISEHNRLYWYRQTLGQGPEFLTYFQNEAQLEKSRLLSDRFSAERPKGSFSTLEIQRTEQGDSAMYLCASSLAATNEKLFFGSGTQLSVL.

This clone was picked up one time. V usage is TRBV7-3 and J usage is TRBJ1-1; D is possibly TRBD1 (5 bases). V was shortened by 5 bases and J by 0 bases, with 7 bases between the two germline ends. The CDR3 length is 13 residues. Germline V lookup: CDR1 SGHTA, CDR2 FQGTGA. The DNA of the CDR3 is TGTGCCAGCAGCGCGGACATGAACACTGAAGCTTTCTTT. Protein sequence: CASSADMNTEAFF.

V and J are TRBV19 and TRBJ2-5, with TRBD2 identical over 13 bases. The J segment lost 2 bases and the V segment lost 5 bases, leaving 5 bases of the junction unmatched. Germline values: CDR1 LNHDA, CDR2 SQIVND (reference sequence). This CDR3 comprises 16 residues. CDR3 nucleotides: TGTGCCAGTAGTCCACGACTAGCGGGGGGACAAGAGACCCAGTACTTC. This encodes CASSPRLAGGQETQYF.

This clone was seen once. The chain's CDR3 is CASSLWGQNNEKLFF. Here the CDR3 DNA reads TGTGCCAGCAGCTTGTGGGGACAGAATAATGAAAAACTGTTTTTT. The J gene is TRBJ1-4, the V gene TRBV7-2; TRBD1 matches 7 bases. This CDR3 is built from 15 residues. The V segment lost 3 bases and the J segment 4 bases; nucleotides outside the gene matches: 5. Germline V gene data show CDR1 as SGHTA and CDR2 as FQGNSA.

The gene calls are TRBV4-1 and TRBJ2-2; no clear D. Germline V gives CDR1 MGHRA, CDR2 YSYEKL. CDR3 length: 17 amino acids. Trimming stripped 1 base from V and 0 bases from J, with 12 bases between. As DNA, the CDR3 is TGCGCCAGCAGCCAAGCCATGACGGAATCGAACACCGGGGAGCTGTTTTTT. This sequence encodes CASSQAMTESNTGELFF.

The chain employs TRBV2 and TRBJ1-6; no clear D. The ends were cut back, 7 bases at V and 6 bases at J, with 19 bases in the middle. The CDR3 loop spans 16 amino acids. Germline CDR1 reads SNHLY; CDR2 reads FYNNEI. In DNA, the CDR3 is TGTGCCAGCACCCCCGGCCTTGTGGAGATTAATTCACCCCTCCACTTT. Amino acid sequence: CASTPGLVEINSPLHF.

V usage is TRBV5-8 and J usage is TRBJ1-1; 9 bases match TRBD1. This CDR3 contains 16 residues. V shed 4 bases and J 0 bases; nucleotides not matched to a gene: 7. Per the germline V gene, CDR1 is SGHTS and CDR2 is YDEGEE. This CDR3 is CASSVWTGAVNTEAFF. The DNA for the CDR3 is TGTGCCAGCAGCGTTTGGACAGGGGCCGTGAACACTGAAGCTTTCTTT. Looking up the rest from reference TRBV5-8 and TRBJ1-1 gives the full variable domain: EAGVTQSPTHLIKTRGQQATLRCSPISGHTSVYWYQQALGLGLQFLLWYDEGEERNRGNFPPRFSGRQFPNYSSELNVNALELEDSALYLCASSVWTGAVNTEAFFGQGTRLTVV.

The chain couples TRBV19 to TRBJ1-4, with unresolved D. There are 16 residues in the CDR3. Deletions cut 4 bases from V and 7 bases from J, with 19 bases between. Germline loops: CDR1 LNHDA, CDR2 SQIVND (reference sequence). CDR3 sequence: CASSRAPGSGSEKLFF. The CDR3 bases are TGTGCCAGTAGTAGGGCACCCGGTTCGGGGAGTGAAAAACTGTTTTTT.

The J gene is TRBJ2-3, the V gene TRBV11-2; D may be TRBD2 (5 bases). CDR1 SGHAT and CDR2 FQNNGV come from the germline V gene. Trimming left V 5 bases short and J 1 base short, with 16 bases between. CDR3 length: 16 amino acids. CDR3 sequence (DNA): TGTGCCAGCAGCCCGCCCCTCCTCGGGGGCACAGATACGCAGTATTTT. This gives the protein CASSPPLLGGTDTQYF.

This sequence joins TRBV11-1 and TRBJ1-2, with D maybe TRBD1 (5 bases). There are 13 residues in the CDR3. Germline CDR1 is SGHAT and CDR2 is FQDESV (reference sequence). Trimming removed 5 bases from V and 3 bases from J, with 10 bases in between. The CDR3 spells CASSPGTHYGYTF. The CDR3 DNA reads TGTGCCAGCAGCCCCGGGACCCACTATGGCTACACCTTC.

For the CDR3, the DNA is TGTGCTAGTGCCTCAATGGGCGGGGGGGCCTACAATGAGCAGTTCTTC. Translated: CASASMGGGAYNEQFF. This chain links TRBV12-5 with TRBJ2-1; 9 bases align to TRBD2. The CDR3 spans 16 residues. CDR1 and CDR2 (germline): LGHNT, FRNRAP. V lost 7 bases and J lost 2; bases outside the gene matches: 9.

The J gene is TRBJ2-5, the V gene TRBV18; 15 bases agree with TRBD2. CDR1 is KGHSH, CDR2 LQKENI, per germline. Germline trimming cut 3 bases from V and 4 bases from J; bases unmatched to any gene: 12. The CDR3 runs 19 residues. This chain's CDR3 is CASSPRRTSGGAERETQYF. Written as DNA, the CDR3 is TGTGCCAGCTCACCGAGACGGACTAGCGGGGGGGCTGAGAGAGAGACCCAGTACTTC.

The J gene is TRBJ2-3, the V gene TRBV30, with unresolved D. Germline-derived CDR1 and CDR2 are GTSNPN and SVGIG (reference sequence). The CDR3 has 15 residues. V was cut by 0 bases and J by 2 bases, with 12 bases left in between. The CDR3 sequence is CAWSVFGGPTDTQYF. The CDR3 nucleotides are TGTGCCTGGAGTGTTTTCGGCGGCCCCACAGATACGCAGTATTTT.

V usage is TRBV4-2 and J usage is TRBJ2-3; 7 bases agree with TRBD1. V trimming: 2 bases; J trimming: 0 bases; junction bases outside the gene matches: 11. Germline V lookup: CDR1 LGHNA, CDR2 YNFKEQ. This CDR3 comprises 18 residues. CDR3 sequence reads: CASSQLAGGIASTDTQYF. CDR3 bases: TGTGCCAGCAGCCAACTAGCAGGGGGTATCGCTAGCACAGATACGCAGTATTTT.

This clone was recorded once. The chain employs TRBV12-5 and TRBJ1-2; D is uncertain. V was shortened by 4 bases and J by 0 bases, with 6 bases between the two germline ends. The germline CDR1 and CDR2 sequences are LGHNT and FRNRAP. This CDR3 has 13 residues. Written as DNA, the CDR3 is TGTGCTAGTGGTTATCAGACTAACTATGGCTACACCTTC. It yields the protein CASGYQTNYGYTF.

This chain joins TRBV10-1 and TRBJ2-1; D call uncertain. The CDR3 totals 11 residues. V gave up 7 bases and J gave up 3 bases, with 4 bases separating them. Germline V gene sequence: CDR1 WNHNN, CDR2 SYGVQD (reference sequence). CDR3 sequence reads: CASNSYNEQFF. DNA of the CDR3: TGCGCCAGCAACAGCTACAATGAGCAGTTCTTC.

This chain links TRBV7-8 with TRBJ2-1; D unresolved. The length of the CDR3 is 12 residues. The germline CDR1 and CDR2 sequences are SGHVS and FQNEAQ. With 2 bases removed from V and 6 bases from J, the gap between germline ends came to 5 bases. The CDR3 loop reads CASSLMGNEQFF. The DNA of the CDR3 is TGTGCCAGCAGCTTAATGGGCAATGAGCAGTTCTTC. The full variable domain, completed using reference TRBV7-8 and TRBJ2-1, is GAGVSQSPRYKVAKRGQDVALRCDPISGHVSLFWYQQALGQGPEFLTYFQNEAQLDKSGLPSDRFFAERPEGSVSTLKIQRTQQEDSAVYLCASSLMGNEQFFGPGTRLTVL.

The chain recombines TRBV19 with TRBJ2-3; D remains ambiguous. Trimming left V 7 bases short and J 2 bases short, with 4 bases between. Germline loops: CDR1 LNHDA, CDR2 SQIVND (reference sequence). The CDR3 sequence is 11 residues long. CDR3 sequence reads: CASIYTDTQYF. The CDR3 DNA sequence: TGTGCCAGTATATACACAGATACGCAGTATTTT.

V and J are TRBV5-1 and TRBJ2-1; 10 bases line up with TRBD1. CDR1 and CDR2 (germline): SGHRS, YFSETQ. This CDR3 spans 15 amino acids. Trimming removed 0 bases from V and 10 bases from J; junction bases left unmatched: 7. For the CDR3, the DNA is TGCGCCAGCAGCTTGGCAGGGACAGGGGTCGTCGAGCAGTTCTTC. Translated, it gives CASSLAGTGVVEQFF.

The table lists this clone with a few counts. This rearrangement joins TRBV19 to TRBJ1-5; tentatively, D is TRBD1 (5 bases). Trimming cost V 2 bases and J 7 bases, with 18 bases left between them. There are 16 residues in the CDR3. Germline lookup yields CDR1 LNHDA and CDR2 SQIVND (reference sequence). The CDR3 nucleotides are TGTGCCAGTAGTATATTGCTGGGGCCTCGTGGCCAGCCCCAGCATTTT. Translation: CASSILLGPRGQPQHF.

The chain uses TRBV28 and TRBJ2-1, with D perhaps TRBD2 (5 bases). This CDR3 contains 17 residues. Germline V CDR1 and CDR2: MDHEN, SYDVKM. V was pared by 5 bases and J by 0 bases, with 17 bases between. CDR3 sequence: CASSLVGTRRSYNEQFF. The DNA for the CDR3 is TGTGCCAGCAGTCTCGTGGGCACTAGACGCTCCTACAATGAGCAGTTCTTC.

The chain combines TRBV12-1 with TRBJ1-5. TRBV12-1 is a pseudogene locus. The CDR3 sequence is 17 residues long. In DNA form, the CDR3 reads TGTGCCAGCAGCCAAATCATACGCCACAGTTCGGGTCAGCCCCAGCATTTT. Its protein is CASSQIIRHSSGQPQHF.

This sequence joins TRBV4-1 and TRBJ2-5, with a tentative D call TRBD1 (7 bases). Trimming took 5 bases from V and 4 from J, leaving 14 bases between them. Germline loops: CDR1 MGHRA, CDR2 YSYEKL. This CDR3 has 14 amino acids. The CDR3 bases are TGCGCCAGCAGCTACCAGGGGGGAGGAGAGACCCAGTACTTC. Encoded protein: CASSYQGGGETQYF.

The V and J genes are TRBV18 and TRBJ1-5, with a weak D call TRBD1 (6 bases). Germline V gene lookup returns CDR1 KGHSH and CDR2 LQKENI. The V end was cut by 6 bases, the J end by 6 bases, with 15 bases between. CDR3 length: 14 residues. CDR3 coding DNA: TGTGCCAGCTCCGATACAGGGCAGGGTCAGCCCCAGCATTTT. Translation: CASSDTGQGQPQHF.

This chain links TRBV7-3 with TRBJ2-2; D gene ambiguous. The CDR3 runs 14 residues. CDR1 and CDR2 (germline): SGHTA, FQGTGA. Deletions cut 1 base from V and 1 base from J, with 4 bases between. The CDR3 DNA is TGTGCCAGCAGCTTAAACAGGAACACCGGGGAGCTGTTTTTT. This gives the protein CASSLNRNTGELFF. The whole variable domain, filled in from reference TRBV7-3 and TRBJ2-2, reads GAGVSQTPSNKVTEKGKYVELRCDPISGHTALYWYRQSLGQGPEFLIYFQGTGAADDSGLPNDRFFAVRPEGSVSTLKIQRTERGDSAVYLCASSLNRNTGELFFGEGSRLTVL.

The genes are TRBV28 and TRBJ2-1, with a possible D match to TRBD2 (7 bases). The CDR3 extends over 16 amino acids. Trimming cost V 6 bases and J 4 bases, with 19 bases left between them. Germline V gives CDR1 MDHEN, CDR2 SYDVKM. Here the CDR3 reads CASRFSSRGAYNEQFF. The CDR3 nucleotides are TGTGCCAGCAGGTTTTCTAGCCGGGGGGCTTACAATGAGCAGTTCTTC.

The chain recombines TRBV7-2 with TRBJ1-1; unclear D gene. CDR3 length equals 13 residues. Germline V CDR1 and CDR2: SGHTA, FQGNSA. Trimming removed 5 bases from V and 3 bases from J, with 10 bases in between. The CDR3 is CASSPVLDTEAFF. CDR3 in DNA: TGTGCCAGCAGCCCGGTGTTGGACACTGAAGCTTTCTTT.

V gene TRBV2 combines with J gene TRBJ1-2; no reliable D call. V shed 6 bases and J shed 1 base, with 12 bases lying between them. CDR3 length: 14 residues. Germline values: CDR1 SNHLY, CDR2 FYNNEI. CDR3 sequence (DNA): TGTGCCAGCAGCGTAACGGTAGATAACTATGGCTACACCTTC. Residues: CASSVTVDNYGYTF. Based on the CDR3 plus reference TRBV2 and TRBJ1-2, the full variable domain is EPEVTQTPSHQVTQMGQEVILRCVPISNHLYFYWYRQILGQKVEFLVSFYNNEISEKSEIFDDQFSVERPDGSNFTLKIRSTKLEDSAMYFCASSVTVDNYGYTFGSGTRLTVV.